This T cell receptor (beta chain) stems from a study of beta chain features in type 1 diabetes. About the research overall: What patients shared with healthy donors was a similar profile of age, gender and cell yields. General study findings and limits: The study found that naive, central memory and Treg TCRB repertoires appeared more similar in patients than in healthy donors. In type 1 diabetes patients, VDJ junctions had fewer insertions; deletions at these junctions were more frequent.

Post-sort purity exceeded 98% for all sorted populations. Turning to this clone: The antigen is not known.

Of the isolated RNA, all was reverse transcribed, and so the sequenced material was expressed TCRB transcripts. Assay used: immunoSEQ multiplex PCR; TCRdb lists only in-frame clones, some missing. The table includes tens of thousands of clones, about 65% detected once. The germline CDR1 and CDR2 sequences are MDHEN and SYDVKM. Trimming left V 9 bases short and J 4 bases short, with 15 bases between. The CDR3 is made up of 13 amino acids. The chain employs TRBV28 and TRBJ1-2; weak D call: TRBD1 (6 bases). Sequencing was performed on Tregs from blood. This TCR was recovered from a woman between 25 and 40 years old in good health. The CDR3 DNA is TGTGCCAGTAAGGCCGGGACACTCTATGGCTACACCTTC. This sequence encodes CASKAGTLYGYTF.